Listed below are T cell receptor beta chains from one sample, sequenced in a study of cytomegalovirus exposure and HLA in healthy donors. Sequencing used immunoSEQ multiplex PCR; TCRdb keeps in-frame clones, though not all of them. The table includes some 170,000 clones, 95% to 96% detected once. The sequenced sample was PBMCs. The origin of the receptors is a woman aged 18 to 35 in good health and CMV-seronegative. CDR3s leave out the opening cysteine and the closing phenylalanine or tryptophan.

V gene: TRBV27
CDR3 protein: ASSSGNSYEQY

V gene: TRBV19
CDR3 protein: ASSIVLATNEQF

V gene: TRBV4-2
CDR3 protein: ASSQGPGDLYYSNQPQH

V gene: TRBV21-1
CDR3 protein: ASRNRAPGSNQPQH

V gene: TRBV5-4
CDR3 protein: ASSSQGGGDGYT

V gene: TRBV27
CDR3 protein: ASSLRERGGNYNEQF

V gene: TRBV2
CDR3 protein: AGERGPQETQY

V gene: TRBV5-4
CDR3 protein: ASSLGAGLTGYT

V gene: TRBV6-5
CDR3 protein: ASSYSIRQFNTEAF

V gene: TRBV5-4
CDR3 protein: ASSLSGTLTGELF

V gene: TRBV15
CDR3 protein: ATGSGDRVPVEQY

V gene: TRBV5-1
CDR3 protein: ASSLLVGKANTEAF

V gene: TRBV7-9
CDR3 protein: ASSPSGTNLAKNIQY

V gene: TRBV6-5
CDR3 protein: ASSYFGTGVTEAF

V gene: TRBV15
CDR3 protein: ATSRDGRRTAA

V gene: TRBV9
CDR3 protein: ASSVGQGNYGYT

V gene: TRBV27
CDR3 protein: ASRRFTPGQGTNSGNTIY

V gene: TRBV6-5
CDR3 protein: ASSQAQTQY

V gene: TRBV5-1
CDR3 protein: ASSLETDNQETQY

V gene: TRBV2
CDR3 protein: ASSEINTQY

V gene: TRBV19
CDR3 protein: ASSTDRAYGYT

V gene: TRBV19
CDR3 protein: ASRGGGARSYSNQPQH

V gene: TRBV5-1
CDR3 protein: ASSPPRKETQY

V gene: TRBV30
CDR3 protein: AWSAQGGQPQH

V gene: TRBV5-4
CDR3 protein: ASSSLTGATTGELF

V gene: TRBV6-5
CDR3 protein: ASSYDQGQPQH

V gene: TRBV19
CDR3 protein: ASSRDRGLNTEAF

V gene: TRBV7-2
CDR3 protein: ASSLQGAAEAF

V gene: TRBV29-1
CDR3 protein: SAQGKYEQY

V gene: TRBV7-2
CDR3 protein: ASSHRVGELF

V gene: TRBV25-1
CDR3 protein: ASSESASGGAAGELF

V gene: TRBV27
CDR3 protein: ASSLRGQGDEQY

V gene: TRBV6-5
CDR3 protein: ASRTVNPYGYT

V gene: TRBV6-6
CDR3 protein: ASSSRGQGGYETQY

V gene: TRBV4-3
CDR3 protein: ASSPWRDSPPSEQY

V gene: TRBV18
CDR3 protein: ASSDRDTVYNEQF

V gene: TRBV5-6
CDR3 protein: ASSWGGREETQY

V gene: TRBV9
CDR3 protein: ASSATNNEQF

V gene: TRBV2
CDR3 protein: ASRRPVGEKLF

V gene: TRBV2
CDR3 protein: ASSEKGAVSQPQH

V gene: TRBV27
CDR3 protein: ASSLSEGQGTAYGYT

V gene: TRBV27
CDR3 protein: ASSFFRAGDLVPETQY

V gene: TRBV4-2
CDR3 protein: ASSQDSGTANYGYT

V gene: TRBV6-6
CDR3 protein: ASSTPTAKNTEAF

V gene: TRBV27
CDR3 protein: ASSLSAGYGYT

V gene: TRBV7-2
CDR3 protein: ASSLGTGGRLGETQY

V gene: TRBV19
CDR3 protein: ASSSGGHSYSNEQF

V gene: TRBV4-1
CDR3 protein: ASSQRDRRGGYGYT

V gene: TRBV7-3
CDR3 protein: ASSLGTPPDTQY

V gene: TRBV6-1
CDR3 protein: ASSASMNTEAF